Listed below are T cell receptor beta chains from one sample, sequenced in a study of blood T cell repertoires in COVID-19. TCRdb keeps only in-frame clones here, not all; method: immunoSEQ multiplex PCR. The profile shows about 170,000 clones, roughly 93% of them singletons. What was sequenced was peripheral blood. These receptors were obtained from a young man with COVID-19, enrolled during active disease. Each CDR3 is given with its conserved first and last residue. Each record gives: D gene, clone size, V gene, CDR3 length, J gene, CDR3 protein, CDR3 DNA. A D gene is named only where the DNA matches it firmly. A clone size is listed for some rows: how often the clone was seen (once, few, many), or a class if it is expanded.

d_call: TRBD1
clone_size: NA
v_call: TRBV24-1
cdr3_length: 16
j_call: TRBJ2-1
cdr3_aa: CATSDRTGGTYNEQFF
cdr3_nt: TGTGCCACCAGTGATCGCACAGGGGGCACCTACAATGAGCAGTTCTTC

d_call: NA
clone_size: NA
v_call: TRBV28
cdr3_length: 14
j_call: TRBJ1-1
cdr3_aa: CASSYPAGGAEAFF
cdr3_nt: TGTGCCAGCAGTTACCCGGCCGGGGGGGCTGAAGCTTTCTTT

d_call: NA
clone_size: NA
v_call: TRBV21-1
cdr3_length: 15
j_call: TRBJ1-5
cdr3_aa: CASSKPDSLYQPQHF
cdr3_nt: TGTGCCAGCAGCAAACCGGACAGTCTTTATCAGCCCCAGCATTTT

d_call: TRBD1
clone_size: NA
v_call: TRBV7-9
cdr3_length: 15
j_call: TRBJ2-3
cdr3_aa: CASSLGTGEAGTQYF
cdr3_nt: TGTGCCAGCAGCTTAGGGACAGGGGAGGCGGGTACGCAGTATTTT

d_call: TRBD2
clone_size: NA
v_call: TRBV2
cdr3_length: 17
j_call: TRBJ2-3
cdr3_aa: CASSRWTSGRVTDTQYF
cdr3_nt: TGTGCCAGCAGTCGTTGGACTAGCGGGAGGGTCACAGATACGCAGTATTTT

d_call: TRBD1
clone_size: NA
v_call: TRBV5-8
cdr3_length: 15
j_call: TRBJ2-7
cdr3_aa: CASSLRWDSSYEQYF
cdr3_nt: TGTGCCAGCAGCCTTCGCTGGGACAGTTCCTACGAGCAGTACTTC

d_call: TRBD1
clone_size: NA
v_call: TRBV30
cdr3_length: 12
j_call: TRBJ2-5
cdr3_aa: CACSGQGGTQYF
cdr3_nt: TGTGCCTGTTCCGGACAGGGTGGGACCCAGTACTTC

d_call: NA
clone_size: NA
v_call: TRBV30
cdr3_length: 16
j_call: TRBJ1-3
cdr3_aa: CAWSLPNGYSGNTIYF
cdr3_nt: TGTGCCTGGAGTCTACCCAACGGTTACTCTGGAAACACCATATATTTT

d_call: NA
clone_size: NA
v_call: TRBV28
cdr3_length: 12
j_call: TRBJ2-4
cdr3_aa: CASSLVRNIQYF
cdr3_nt: TGTGCCAGCAGTTTAGTGAGGAACATTCAGTACTTC

d_call: TRBD1
clone_size: NA
v_call: TRBV7-9
cdr3_length: 15
j_call: TRBJ1-2
cdr3_aa: CASSSETGGIYGYTF
cdr3_nt: TGTGCCAGCAGCTCAGAGACAGGGGGCATCTATGGCTACACCTTC

d_call: TRBD1
clone_size: NA
v_call: TRBV28
cdr3_length: 18
j_call: TRBJ2-3
cdr3_aa: CASSLLFSGQGFSDTQYF
cdr3_nt: TGTGCCAGCAGTTTATTGTTTTCCGGACAGGGATTTTCAGATACGCAGTATTTT

d_call: TRBD1
clone_size: NA
v_call: TRBV5-4
cdr3_length: 12
j_call: TRBJ1-2
cdr3_aa: CAAGGTGYGYTF
cdr3_nt: TGTGCAGCAGGGGGGACAGGATATGGCTACACCTTC

d_call: TRBD1
clone_size: NA
v_call: TRBV7-2
cdr3_length: 13
j_call: TRBJ2-7
cdr3_aa: CASSLGTGTEQYF
cdr3_nt: TGTGCCAGCAGCTTAGGGACAGGGACCGAGCAGTACTTC

d_call: NA
clone_size: NA
v_call: TRBV6-5
cdr3_length: 13
j_call: TRBJ1-6
cdr3_aa: CASSGGGSSPLHF
cdr3_nt: TGTGCCAGCTCAGGCGGGGGTAGCTCACCCCTCCACTTT

d_call: NA
clone_size: NA
v_call: TRBV11-2
cdr3_length: 13
j_call: TRBJ1-3
cdr3_aa: CASSLDLQNTIYF
cdr3_nt: TGTGCCAGCAGCTTAGATCTGCAGAACACCATATATTTT

d_call: NA
clone_size: NA
v_call: TRBV4-3
cdr3_length: 14
j_call: TRBJ1-2
cdr3_aa: CASSQGAPQYGYTF
cdr3_nt: TGCGCCAGCAGCCAGGGGGCGCCCCAATATGGCTACACCTTC

d_call: TRBD1
clone_size: NA
v_call: TRBV11-3
cdr3_length: 15
j_call: TRBJ2-1
cdr3_aa: CASSLDGDRYNEQFF
cdr3_nt: TGTGCCAGCAGCTTAGATGGGGACAGATACAATGAGCAGTTCTTC

d_call: NA
clone_size: NA
v_call: TRBV14
cdr3_length: 14
j_call: TRBJ1-3
cdr3_aa: CASSQAGARNTIYF
cdr3_nt: TGTGCCAGCAGCCAAGCAGGCGCCCGAAACACCATATATTTT

d_call: NA
clone_size: NA
v_call: TRBV27
cdr3_length: 15
j_call: TRBJ1-1
cdr3_aa: CASSARRRMNTEAFF
cdr3_nt: TGTGCCAGCAGTGCTAGGAGACGCATGAACACTGAAGCTTTCTTT

d_call: NA
clone_size: NA
v_call: TRBV6-5
cdr3_length: 14
j_call: TRBJ2-5
cdr3_aa: CASSYSGDQETQYF
cdr3_nt: TGTGCCAGCAGTTACTCGGGCGATCAAGAGACCCAGTACTTC

d_call: TRBD2
clone_size: NA
v_call: TRBV5-6
cdr3_length: 18
j_call: TRBJ2-1
cdr3_aa: CASSLGFRTSGIYNEQFF
cdr3_nt: TGTGCCAGCAGCTTGGGCTTCAGGACTAGCGGGATATACAATGAGCAGTTCTTC

d_call: TRBD1
clone_size: NA
v_call: TRBV28
cdr3_length: 13
j_call: TRBJ1-6
cdr3_aa: CASGDRTNSPLHF
cdr3_nt: TGTGCCAGCGGGGACAGGACTAATTCACCCCTCCACTTT

d_call: TRBD1
clone_size: NA
v_call: TRBV10-3
cdr3_length: 17
j_call: TRBJ2-2
cdr3_aa: CAISPVGGTGITGELFF
cdr3_nt: TGTGCCATCAGCCCTGTGGGGGGGACAGGGATCACCGGGGAGCTGTTTTTT

d_call: NA
clone_size: NA
v_call: TRBV30
cdr3_length: 13
j_call: TRBJ2-1
cdr3_aa: CAWSASPRGEQFF
cdr3_nt: TGTGCCTGGAGTGCCTCCCCTCGGGGGGAGCAGTTCTTC

d_call: NA
clone_size: NA
v_call: TRBV25-1
cdr3_length: 13
j_call: TRBJ1-1
cdr3_aa: CASSEWGGRAAFF
cdr3_nt: TGTGCCAGCAGTGAATGGGGGGGCAGGGCAGCTTTCTTT

d_call: NA
clone_size: NA
v_call: TRBV2
cdr3_length: 12
j_call: TRBJ2-5
cdr3_aa: CAGGDAGETQYF
cdr3_nt: TGTGCCGGCGGGGACGCCGGAGAGACCCAGTACTTC

d_call: TRBD2
clone_size: NA
v_call: TRBV28
cdr3_length: 14
j_call: TRBJ2-7
cdr3_aa: CASRLGLAALEQYF
cdr3_nt: TGTGCCAGCAGACTGGGACTAGCGGCGCTCGAGCAGTACTTC

d_call: TRBD2
clone_size: once
v_call: TRBV13
cdr3_length: 16
j_call: TRBJ2-3
cdr3_aa: CASSARTSGSSDTQYF
cdr3_nt: TGTGCCAGCAGCGCGAGGACTAGCGGGAGCTCAGATACGCAGTATTTT